This T cell receptor (beta chain) was recovered during a study of blood T cell repertoires in COVID-19. At the level of the study: Sites in the United States, Italy and Spain provided acute and convalescent COVID-19 samples. The cDNA or gDNA used as material had been derived from T cells, B-cell-depleted T cells, or PBMCs.

Looked up from germline, CDR1 is LNHDA and CDR2 is SQIVND (reference sequence). The CDR3 runs 15 residues. V shed 5 bases and J 9 bases; nucleotides not matched to a gene: 8. In the source study's methods: How many nucleated cells were present was estimated from reference gene primer amplification. TCRdb keeps only in-frame clones here, not all; method: immunoSEQ multiplex PCR. V, J and clone size were drawn from that table, and D and trimming were deduced from the DNA. The sample holds approximately 200,000 clones, around four fifths seen once. The chain combines TRBV19 with TRBJ1-6; 9 nucleotides match TRBD1. Sequencing was carried out using peripheral blood. The clonotype originates from a human donor with acute or convalescent COVID-19. The donor label of this sample is uncertain. This chain's CDR3 is CASSGAGQGGSPLHF. Written as DNA, the CDR3 is TGTGCCAGTAGTGGCGCGGGACAGGGCGGTTCACCCCTCCACTTT.